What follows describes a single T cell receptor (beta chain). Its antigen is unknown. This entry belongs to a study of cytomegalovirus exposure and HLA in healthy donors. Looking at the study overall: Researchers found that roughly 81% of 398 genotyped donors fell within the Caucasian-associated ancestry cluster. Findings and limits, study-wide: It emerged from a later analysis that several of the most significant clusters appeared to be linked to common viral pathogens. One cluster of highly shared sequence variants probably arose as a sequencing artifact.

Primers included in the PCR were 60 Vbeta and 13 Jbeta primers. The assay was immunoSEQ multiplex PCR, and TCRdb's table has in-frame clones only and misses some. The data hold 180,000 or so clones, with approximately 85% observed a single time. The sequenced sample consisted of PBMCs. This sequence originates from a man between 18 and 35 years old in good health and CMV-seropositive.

Written as DNA, the CDR3 is TGTGCCAGCAGCCAAGGGGGCGCAGATTACGAGCAGTACTTC. The encoded protein is CASSQGGADYEQYF. This chain joins TRBV5-4 and TRBJ2-7, with TRBD1 matching over 7 bases. V was pared by 4 bases and J by 4 bases, with 8 bases of the junction left unmatched. The germline CDR1 and CDR2 sequences are SGHNT and YYREEE (reference sequence). The CDR3 is 14 amino acids.